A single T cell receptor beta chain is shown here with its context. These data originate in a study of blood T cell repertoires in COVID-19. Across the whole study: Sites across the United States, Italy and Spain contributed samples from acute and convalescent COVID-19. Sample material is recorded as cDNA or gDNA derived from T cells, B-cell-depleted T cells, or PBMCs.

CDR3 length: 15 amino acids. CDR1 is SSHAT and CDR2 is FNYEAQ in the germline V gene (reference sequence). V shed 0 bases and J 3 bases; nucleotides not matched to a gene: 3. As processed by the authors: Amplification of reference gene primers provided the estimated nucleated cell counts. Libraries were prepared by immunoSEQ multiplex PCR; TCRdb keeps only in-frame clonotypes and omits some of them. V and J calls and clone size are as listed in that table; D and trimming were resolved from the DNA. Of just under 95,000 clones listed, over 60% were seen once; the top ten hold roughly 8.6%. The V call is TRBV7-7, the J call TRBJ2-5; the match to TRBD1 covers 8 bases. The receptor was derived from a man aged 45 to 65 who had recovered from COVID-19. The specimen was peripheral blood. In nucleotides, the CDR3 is TGTGCCAGCAGCTTAGCCCGGACAGGGAAAGAGACCCAGTACTTC. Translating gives CASSLARTGKETQYF.